Following are 6 T cell receptor beta chains from one sample sequenced in a study of cytomegalovirus exposure and HLA in healthy donors. 60 Vbeta and 13 Jbeta primers were used in PCR. Assay: immunoSEQ multiplex PCR; the TCRdb copy retains only in-frame clones and omits some. Here the sample spans about 110,000 clones, about 76% being singletons. The sample taken for sequencing was PBMCs. The origin of the receptors is a man in his forties in good health and CMV-seronegative.

V and J are TRBV10-3 and TRBJ1-2, with 10 bases that match TRBD1. The germline V gene has CDR1 ENHRY and CDR2 SYGVKD. The V and J ends lost 8 bases and 7 bases, in that order; junction bases with no gene match: 13. The CDR3 has 15 amino acids. For the CDR3, the DNA is TGTGCCATCCCGAATCCGCGACAGGGGGCGTCTGGCTACACCTTC. Encoded protein: CAIPNPRQGASGYTF.

This clone was counted a few times. This chain links TRBV19 with TRBJ1-5; possibly TRBD1 for D (5 bases). Trimming shortened V by 9 bases and J by 8 bases, and 26 bases separated the two germline ends. The germline CDR1 and CDR2 sequences are LNHDA and SQIVND (reference sequence). The CDR3 totals 16 residues. Here the CDR3 DNA reads TGTGCCAGCTCCTCCTCGGCTCCGGGGGGGATCAAGCCCCAGCATTTT. It is translated as CASSSSAPGGIKPQHF.

This clone has a count of ten or more. The V call is TRBV4-3, the J call TRBJ2-3, with D hard to call. Trimming removed 1 base at V and 9 bases at J, with 14 bases between. Germline CDR1 LGHNA, CDR2 YSLEER. CDR3 length: 14 residues. CDR3 nucleotides: TGCGCCAGCAGCCAAGGTTCCCGGCAGGCGACGCAGTATTTT. Translation: CASSQGSRQATQYF.

The V call is TRBV11-3, the J call TRBJ2-5, with 14 bases that match TRBD2. The trim removed 4 bases at V and 7 bases at J, leaving 5 bases unmatched. This CDR3 spans 15 amino acids. From germline, CDR1 is SGHNT and CDR2 YENEEA. The CDR3 protein is CASSSGLAGAGTQYF. CDR3 sequence (DNA): TGTGCCAGCAGCTCGGGACTAGCGGGGGCAGGGACCCAGTACTTC.

The chain uses TRBV4-3 and TRBJ1-1; possible D gene TRBD1, 5 bases. The V end was cut by 1 base, the J end by 5 bases, with 20 bases between. The CDR3 contains 17 residues. The V gene's germline CDR1 is LGHNA and CDR2 YSLEER. The CDR3 DNA sequence: TGCGCCAGCAGCCAAGGTCCGGTCGCAGGGTTTTCGACTGAAGCTTTCTTT. Its protein product is CASSQGPVAGFSTEAFF.

The chain is built from TRBV9 and TRBJ1-1, with TRBD1 matching 7 bases. V was clipped by 3 bases and J by 1 base; unmatched bases: 3. The CDR3 runs to 14 residues. In germline, CDR1 is SGDLS, CDR2 YYNGEE. CDR3 residues: CASSASGGNTEAFF. The CDR3 DNA is TGTGCCAGCAGCGCGTCAGGGGGGAACACTGAAGCTTTCTTT.